The source of this T cell receptor beta chain is a study of T cells after yellow fever vaccination. Trimming at V came to 7 bases and at J to 4 bases, leaving 8 bases not matched to a gene. Germline V CDR1 and CDR2: SGHDT, YYEEEE. This CDR3 is built from 14 residues. MiXCR was run by TCRdb on the 5' RACE reads, yielding one entry per CDR3 protein. Altogether roughly 250,000 distinct CDR3 sequences are present, under 15% being singletons, with the ten largest covering roughly 0.5%. Sequenced material: CD4+ T cells sorted from PBMCs, taken 45 days after the yellow fever booster vaccination. The chain is built from TRBV5-6 and TRBJ2-3; 8 bases align to TRBD1. The receptor's source is a man aged 30 to 39 who received the YFV17D yellow fever vaccine. The DNA for the CDR3 is TGTGCCAGCGCCCACAGGGGGTCTTCAGATACGCAGTATTTT. Translated, it gives CASAHRGSSDTQYF.